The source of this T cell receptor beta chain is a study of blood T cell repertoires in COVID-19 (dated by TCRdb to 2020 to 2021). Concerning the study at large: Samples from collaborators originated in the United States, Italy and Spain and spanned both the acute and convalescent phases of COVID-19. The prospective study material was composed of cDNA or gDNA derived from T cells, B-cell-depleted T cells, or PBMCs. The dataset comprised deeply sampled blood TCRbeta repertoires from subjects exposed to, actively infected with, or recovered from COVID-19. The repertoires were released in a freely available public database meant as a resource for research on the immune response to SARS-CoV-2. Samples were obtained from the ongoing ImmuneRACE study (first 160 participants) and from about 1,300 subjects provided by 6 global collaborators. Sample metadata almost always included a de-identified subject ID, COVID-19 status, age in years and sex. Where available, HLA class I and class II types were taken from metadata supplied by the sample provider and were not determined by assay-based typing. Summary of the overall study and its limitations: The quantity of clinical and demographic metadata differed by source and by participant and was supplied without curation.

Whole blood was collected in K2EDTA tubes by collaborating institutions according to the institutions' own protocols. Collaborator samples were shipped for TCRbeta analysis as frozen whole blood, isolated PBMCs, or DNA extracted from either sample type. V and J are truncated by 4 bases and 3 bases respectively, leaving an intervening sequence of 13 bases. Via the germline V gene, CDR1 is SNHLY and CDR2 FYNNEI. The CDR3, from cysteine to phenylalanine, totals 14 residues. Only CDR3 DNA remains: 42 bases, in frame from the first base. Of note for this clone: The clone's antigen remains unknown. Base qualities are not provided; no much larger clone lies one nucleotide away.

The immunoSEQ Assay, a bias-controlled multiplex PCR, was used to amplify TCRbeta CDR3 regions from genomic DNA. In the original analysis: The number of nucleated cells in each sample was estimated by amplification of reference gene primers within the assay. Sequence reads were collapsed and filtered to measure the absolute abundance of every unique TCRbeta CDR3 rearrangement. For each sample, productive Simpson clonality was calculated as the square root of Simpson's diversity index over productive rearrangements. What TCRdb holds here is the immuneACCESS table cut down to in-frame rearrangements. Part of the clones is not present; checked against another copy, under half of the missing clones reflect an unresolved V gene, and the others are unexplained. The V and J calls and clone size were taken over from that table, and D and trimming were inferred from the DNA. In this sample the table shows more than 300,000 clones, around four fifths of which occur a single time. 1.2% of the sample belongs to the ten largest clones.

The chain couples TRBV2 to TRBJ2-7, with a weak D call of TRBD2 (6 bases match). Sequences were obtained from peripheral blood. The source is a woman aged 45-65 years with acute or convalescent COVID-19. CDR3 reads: CASSVGLRDYEQYF. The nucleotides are TGTGCCAGCAGTGTGGGACTTCGCGACTACGAGCAGTACTTC.